Each of the 13 T cell receptor beta chains below was sequenced from the same sample in a study of blood T cells in healthy people across ages. The use of a sample-barcoded 5' primer and a J-beta primer mix characterized a second PCR of roughly 6 to 12 cycles. One entry per CDR3 protein results from TCRdb running MiXCR on the 5' RACE reads. The sample contains under 850,000 distinct CDR3 sequences, around 36% of which appear only once. The sample taken for sequencing was blood. These receptors all come from a man between 18 and 29 years old in good health.

V is TRBV7-3 and J is TRBJ2-1, with 13 nucleotides matching TRBD2. Germline V lookup: CDR1 SGHTA, CDR2 FQGTGA. The CDR3 length is 18 residues. Germline trimming cut 5 bases from V and 0 bases from J; bases unmatched to any gene: 7. CDR3: CASSPGLAGQSSYNEQFF. CDR3 sequence (DNA): TGTGCCAGCAGCCCGGGACTAGCGGGGCAGAGCTCCTACAATGAGCAGTTCTTC. The variable domain in full, completed from reference TRBV7-3 and TRBJ2-1, reads GAGVSQTPSNKVTEKGKYVELRCDPISGHTALYWYRQSLGQGPEFLIYFQGTGAADDSGLPNDRFFAVRPEGSVSTLKIQRTERGDSAVYLCASSPGLAGQSSYNEQFFGPGTRLTVL.

The count of this clonotype is one. This could be a read error, since a much larger clone is one nucleotide away. The chain combines TRBV7-2 with TRBJ2-1; perhaps TRBD1 as D (5 bases). Gene TRBJ2-7 matches the end of the DNA better, so the J call may be wrong. This CDR3 contains 11 residues. The germline gives CDR1 SGHTA, CDR2 FQGNSA. CDR3 protein: CASTGYNEQYF. For the CDR3, the DNA is TGTGCCAGCACAGGGTACAATGAGCAGTACTTC.

The V call is TRBV12-3 or TRBV12-4, the J call TRBJ2-7, with TRBD2 as a possible D gene (6 bases). This CDR3 is 11 amino acids long. The V gene lost 5 bases and the J gene lost 11 bases, with 13 bases spanning the gap. The CDR3 here is CASSPTSRKYF. The CDR3 DNA reads as TGTGCCAGCAGTCCGACTAGTCGTAAGTACTTC.

This rearrangement joins TRBV6-6 to TRBJ1-5; the D gene is possibly TRBD1 (6 bases). The CDR3 contains 16 residues. Looked up from germline, CDR1 is MNHNY and CDR2 is SVGAGI (reference sequence). Trimming pared 6 bases from V and 2 bases from J, leaving 17 bases between. In DNA form, the CDR3 reads TGTGCCAGCAGCCCCAGGGCAGGGGAAGGCAATCAGCCCCAGCATTTT. Protein sequence: CASSPRAGEGNQPQHF.

This rearrangement joins TRBV20-1 to TRBJ1-4; the D gene is possibly TRBD1 (5 bases). The germline V gene encodes CDR1 DFQATT and CDR2 SNEGSKA (reference sequence). The V end lost 0 bases, the J end lost 8 bases, and 19 bases lay between the germline ends. The CDR3 sequence is 16 residues long. The CDR3 DNA reads TGCAGTGCTAGAGAATACGGTCGGAGGGGATGGGAAAAACTGTTTTTT. This gives the protein CSAREYGRRGWEKLFF.

As concerns this clonotype: This may arise from a read error, as a much more abundant clone is one base away. The V call is TRBV12-3 or TRBV12-4, the J call TRBJ2-3; the D gene could be TRBD1 or TRBD2 (6 bases each). The CDR3 runs 13 residues. V lost 11 bases and J lost 6, with 18 bases in between. Written as DNA, the CDR3 is TGTGCCGGGGGGCGAGCCCTCGGTGATACGCAGTATTTT. This sequence encodes CAGGRALGDTQYF.

Concerning this clonotype: Germline is not matched at one junction end, which may reflect a read error. This chain connects TRBV11-1 to TRBJ2-1; D assignment may be TRBD1 or TRBD2 (5 bases each). This CDR3 has 16 residues. Germline CDR1 and CDR2: SGHAT and FQDESV (reference sequence). CDR3 in DNA: TGTGCCAGCAGCCCTTCCCGGGGACGGGGATACAATGAGCGGTTCTTT. Translating it yields CASSPSRGRGYNERFF.

In its sample, this clonotype was seen many times. The J gene is TRBJ2-3, the V gene TRBV5-5; 8 nucleotides agree with TRBD2. Germline CDR1 reads SGHKS; CDR2 reads YYEKEE (reference sequence). V lost 4 bases and J lost 2; bases outside the gene matches: 6. The CDR3 is 15 residues long. In DNA, the CDR3 is TGTGCCAGCAGCCCCCTAGCGGGTCTCACAGATACGCAGTATTTT. It codes for CASSPLAGLTDTQYF.

The chain carries TRBV6-6 and TRBJ2-5, with D possibly called TRBD1 or TRBD2 (5 bases each). CDR3 length equals 13 residues. V lost 6 bases to trimming and J lost 3 bases, with 11 bases between them. The V gene's germline CDR1 is MNHNY and CDR2 SVGAGI (reference sequence). The CDR3 DNA reads TGTGCCAGCAGCCTGGGGACCAAAGAGACCCAGTACTTC. It encodes CASSLGTKETQYF.

Turning to this clonotype: This CDR3 is missing its conserved last phenylalanine or tryptophan, likely due to a read error. This chain joins TRBV13 and TRBJ2-7, with D unclear. The CDR3 contains 18 residues. Germline CDR1 and CDR2: PRHDT and FYEKMQ (reference sequence). The CDR3 loop is CARSLSPHSEPITYEQYL. The CDR3 region has the DNA TGTGCCAGGAGCTTATCCCCCCATTCGGAGCCGATTACCTACGAGCAGTACCTC.

This clonotype was picked up many times. The gene calls are TRBV4-3 and TRBJ1-2; tentatively, D is TRBD1 (5 bases). V shed 2 bases and J shed 4 bases, with 14 bases lying between them. The length of the CDR3 is 15 residues. Germline V gene lookup returns CDR1 LGHNA and CDR2 YSLEER. As DNA, the CDR3 is TGCGCCAGCAGCCAATCATCCGGACACCTCTATGGCTACACCTTC. Translation gives CASSQSSGHLYGYTF.

V gene TRBV20-1 combines with J gene TRBJ2-5; perhaps TRBD1 as D (6 bases). CDR3 length: 13 residues. The ends were cut back, 5 bases at V and 5 bases at J, with 15 bases in the middle. CDR1 is DFQATT, CDR2 SNEGSKA, per germline (reference sequence). The chain's CDR3 is CSAARTVKETQYF. CDR3 nucleotide sequence: TGCAGTGCTGCCCGGACAGTCAAGGAGACCCAGTACTTC.

Remarks on this clonotype: It may be a read error: a sequence one base away is much more abundant. The chain is built from TRBV7-2 and TRBJ1-1; no clear D. V shed 2 bases and J shed 5 bases, with 9 bases lying between them. Germline assignment: CDR1 SGHTA and CDR2 FQGNSA. The CDR3 runs to 13 residues. This chain's CDR3 is CASSLSRMTEAFF. DNA of the CDR3: TGTGCCAGCAGCTTATCAAGGATGACTGAAGCTTTCTTT.